This T cell receptor beta chain was identified during a study of shared clonotypes between healthy human individuals. The overall study: The donor pool was made up of two women and three men aged 18 to 49.

This table comes from immunoSEQ multiplex PCR, and its TCRdb copy is limited to in-frame clones, with some not included. The data hold about 2.3 million clones, with roughly 90% observed a single time. A remark on this clone: Its antigen remains unknown.

CDR1 and CDR2 (germline): MNHNS, SASEGT. V shed 5 bases, J shed 4 bases, and the junction held 3 bases outside the gene matches. The CDR3 covers 14 residues. Study results and limitations: Few donors limited the genetic and exposure-history diversity represented. The authors sampled blood alone, and tissue repertoires likely differ.

Source material: naive CD4+ T cells from PBMCs. Subset here: CD45RA+ positively selected. The TCR comes from a man aged 18-30 years in good health. Some clones in this sample may be carry-over from other donors' samples. The V call is TRBV6-1, the J call TRBJ2-7; 12 positions agree with TRBD2. CDR3 nucleotide sequence: TGTGCCAGCAGTTTGACTAGCGGGAGTTACGAGCAGTACTTC. This encodes CASSLTSGSYEQYF.